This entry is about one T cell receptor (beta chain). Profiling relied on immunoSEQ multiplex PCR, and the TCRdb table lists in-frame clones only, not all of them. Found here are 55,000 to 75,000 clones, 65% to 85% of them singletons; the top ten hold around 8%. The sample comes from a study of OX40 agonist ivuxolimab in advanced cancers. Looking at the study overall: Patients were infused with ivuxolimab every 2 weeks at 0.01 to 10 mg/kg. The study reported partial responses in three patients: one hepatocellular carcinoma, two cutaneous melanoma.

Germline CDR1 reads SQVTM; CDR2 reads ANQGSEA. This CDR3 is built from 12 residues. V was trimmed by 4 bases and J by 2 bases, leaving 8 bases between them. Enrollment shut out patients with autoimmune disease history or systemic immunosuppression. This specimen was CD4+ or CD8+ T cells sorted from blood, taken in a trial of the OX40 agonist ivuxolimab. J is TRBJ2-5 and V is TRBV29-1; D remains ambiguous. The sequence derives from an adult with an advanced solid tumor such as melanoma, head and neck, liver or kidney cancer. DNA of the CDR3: TGCAGCGTTGCCTCAGGTCAAGAGACCCAGTACTTC. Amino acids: CSVASGQETQYF.